This T cell receptor (beta chain) was observed in a study of shared clonotypes between healthy human individuals. TCRdb's table, derived via immunoSEQ multiplex PCR, lists solely in-frame clones and lacks some. Of 800,000 to 1,200,000 clones listed, 78% were seen once; the top ten hold more than 0.45%. From CD4+ cells came CD45RA+ naive and CD45RA-negative memory subsets. From germline, CDR1 is LGHNA and CDR2 YSLEER. The CDR3 is made up of 15 amino acids. Trimming cost V 0 bases and J 4 bases, with 9 bases left between them. The sequence derives from a man between 18 and 29 years old in good health. Some clones in this sample may be carry-over from other donors' samples. Sequenced material: memory CD4+ T cells from PBMCs. The subset: CD45RA-negative fraction. V usage is TRBV4-3 and J usage is TRBJ1-4, with a tentative D call TRBD1 (6 bases). CDR3 DNA: TGCGCCAGCAGCCAAGATACAGGGATTAATGAAAAACTGTTTTTT. It encodes CASSQDTGINEKLFF.